These T cell receptor beta chains were read from a single sample in a study of cytomegalovirus exposure and HLA in healthy donors. Sequencing was performed with immunoSEQ multiplex PCR; in TCRdb, only in-frame clones are kept and a portion is missing. The table has 95,000 to 150,000 clones, around 80% seen once. Sequenced input: PBMCs. Source of these receptors: a man aged 50-60 years in good health and CMV-seronegative. The CDR3 runs from the conserved cysteine through the conserved F or W. The order of the fields is J gene, D gene, V gene, clone size, CDR3 DNA, CDR3 protein. The D gene is left open where the match is weak. The size of a clone is reported for some rows only, either as once, few or many, or as a class for expanded clones.

j_gene: TRBJ2-7
d_gene: NA
v_gene: TRBV27
abundance: NA
CDR3nt: TGTGCCAGCCGAAAGAGTTGGCTAAGAGGTATCTACGAGCAGTACTTC
CDR3aa: CASRKSWLRGIYEQYF

j_gene: TRBJ2-3
d_gene: TRBD2
v_gene: TRBV10-3
abundance: NA
CDR3nt: TGTGCCATCAGTCAACTAGCGGGGGACACAGATACGCAGTATTTT
CDR3aa: CAISQLAGDTDTQYF

j_gene: TRBJ2-7
d_gene: TRBD1
v_gene: TRBV6-1
abundance: NA
CDR3nt: TGTGCCAGCAGAAGGGACAGAAATTACGAGCAGTACTTC
CDR3aa: CASRRDRNYEQYF

j_gene: TRBJ1-2
d_gene: NA
v_gene: TRBV19
abundance: NA
CDR3nt: TGTGCCAGTAGACCCACGGGATCCTTACCGGGCTACACCTTC
CDR3aa: CASRPTGSLPGYTF

j_gene: TRBJ2-1
d_gene: NA
v_gene: TRBV6-1
abundance: NA
CDR3nt: TGTGCCAGCAGTGCCACGAGGTTTGAGCAGTTCTTC
CDR3aa: CASSATRFEQFF

j_gene: TRBJ2-5
d_gene: TRBD2
v_gene: TRBV9
abundance: NA
CDR3nt: TGTGCCAGCAGCTCCCGGACTAGCGGGACAGAGACCCAGTACTTC
CDR3aa: CASSSRTSGTETQYF

j_gene: TRBJ2-3
d_gene: NA
v_gene: TRBV28
abundance: once
CDR3nt: TGTGCCAGCAGTTTTCTCCTAGCAGATACGCAGTATTTT
CDR3aa: CASSFLLADTQYF

j_gene: TRBJ2-7
d_gene: TRBD2
v_gene: TRBV7-9
abundance: NA
CDR3nt: TGTGCCAGCAGCTCCCCTAGCGGGGGGGCTGGGGAGCAGTACTTC
CDR3aa: CASSSPSGGAGEQYF

j_gene: TRBJ1-1
d_gene: TRBD1
v_gene: TRBV18
abundance: NA
CDR3nt: TGTGCCAGCTCTTCCGTAAGGGGACAGATGAACACTGAAGCTTTCTTT
CDR3aa: CASSSVRGQMNTEAFF

j_gene: TRBJ2-3
d_gene: TRBD2
v_gene: TRBV27
abundance: NA
CDR3nt: TGTGCCAGCAGTTTATTAGGACTAGGAAACACAGATACGCAGTATTTT
CDR3aa: CASSLLGLGNTDTQYF

j_gene: TRBJ2-3
d_gene: NA
v_gene: TRBV9
abundance: NA
CDR3nt: TGTGCCAGCAGCGGGGGGGACTCGTCTAGCACAGATACGCAGTATTTT
CDR3aa: CASSGGDSSSTDTQYF

j_gene: TRBJ2-7
d_gene: NA
v_gene: TRBV4-3
abundance: NA
CDR3nt: TGCGCCAGCAGCCAGGCCCTACAGGTTGACTCCTACGAGCAGTACTTC
CDR3aa: CASSQALQVDSYEQYF

j_gene: TRBJ1-2
d_gene: NA
v_gene: TRBV6-5
abundance: NA
CDR3nt: TGTGCCAGCACGCGGGGTTACTATGGCTACACCTTC
CDR3aa: CASTRGYYGYTF

j_gene: TRBJ1-1
d_gene: TRBD1
v_gene: TRBV7-2
abundance: NA
CDR3nt: TGTGCCAGCAGCGGACAGGGTCCGAACACTGAAGCTTTCTTT
CDR3aa: CASSGQGPNTEAFF

j_gene: TRBJ2-6
d_gene: NA
v_gene: TRBV7-9
abundance: NA
CDR3nt: TGTGCCAGCAGCTCTCTGTCTGGGGCCAACGTCCTGACTTTC
CDR3aa: CASSSLSGANVLTF

j_gene: TRBJ2-2
d_gene: TRBD2
v_gene: TRBV5-1
abundance: NA
CDR3nt: TGCGCCAGCAGCTTGGGGCCTAGCGGGAGAGGATCGGGGGAGCTGTTTTTT
CDR3aa: CASSLGPSGRGSGELFF

j_gene: TRBJ2-5
d_gene: NA
v_gene: TRBV11-2
abundance: NA
CDR3nt: TGTGCCAGCAGCTTAGGGCCGGGTACAGAGACCCAGTACTTC
CDR3aa: CASSLGPGTETQYF

j_gene: TRBJ1-1
d_gene: NA
v_gene: TRBV5-1
abundance: NA
CDR3nt: TGCGCCAGCAGAAATCAAGACAGGTCCCCTGAAGCTTTCTTT
CDR3aa: CASRNQDRSPEAFF

j_gene: TRBJ2-7
d_gene: NA
v_gene: TRBV6-5
abundance: NA
CDR3nt: TGTGCCAGCAGTTACACACCTACCAGCGGCTACGAGCAGTACTTC
CDR3aa: CASSYTPTSGYEQYF

j_gene: TRBJ1-4
d_gene: TRBD1
v_gene: TRBV25-1
abundance: few
CDR3nt: TGTGCCAGCAGTCCCCAGGGACAGGGGAGGTTGACTAATGAAAAACTGTTTTTT
CDR3aa: CASSPQGQGRLTNEKLFF

j_gene: TRBJ1-1
d_gene: NA
v_gene: TRBV30
abundance: NA
CDR3nt: TGTGCCTGGAGCCCCGGGACATCGAACACTGAAGCTTTCTTT
CDR3aa: CAWSPGTSNTEAFF

j_gene: TRBJ2-1
d_gene: NA
v_gene: TRBV28
abundance: NA
CDR3nt: TGTGCCAGCAGTTTAAGGAGTGATGAGCAGTTCTTC
CDR3aa: CASSLRSDEQFF

j_gene: TRBJ1-6
d_gene: TRBD1
v_gene: TRBV7-9
abundance: NA
CDR3nt: TGTGCCAGCAGCTACACGGGACAGGGGAGTTCACCCCTCCACTTT
CDR3aa: CASSYTGQGSSPLHF

j_gene: TRBJ1-5
d_gene: NA
v_gene: TRBV7-9
abundance: NA
CDR3nt: TGTGCCAGCAGCCCCGGAGAATGGTTTGGCAATCAGCCCCAGCATTTT
CDR3aa: CASSPGEWFGNQPQHF

j_gene: TRBJ1-1
d_gene: TRBD1
v_gene: TRBV5-5
abundance: NA
CDR3nt: TGTGCCAGCAGCTTGAGGGGACCCGGGACAGGGTTTACTGAAGCTTTCTTT
CDR3aa: CASSLRGPGTGFTEAFF

j_gene: TRBJ1-4
d_gene: NA
v_gene: TRBV28
abundance: NA
CDR3nt: TGTGCCAGCAGTTCCGGGGTGTCTGGAGAAAAACTGTTTTTT
CDR3aa: CASSSGVSGEKLFF

j_gene: TRBJ2-3
d_gene: TRBD1
v_gene: TRBV7-3
abundance: NA
CDR3nt: TGTGCCAGCAGCCCTTGGACAAGCCAGGGGGTGTATACAGATACGCAGTATTTT
CDR3aa: CASSPWTSQGVYTDTQYF

j_gene: TRBJ2-3
d_gene: NA
v_gene: TRBV7-3
abundance: NA
CDR3nt: TGTGCCAGCAGCTTAAATCCAGGGAACACAGATACGCAGTATTTT
CDR3aa: CASSLNPGNTDTQYF

j_gene: TRBJ2-2
d_gene: TRBD1
v_gene: TRBV5-1
abundance: NA
CDR3nt: TGCGCCAGCAGAGCTGGGACAGGGGACACCGGGGAGCTGTTTTTT
CDR3aa: CASRAGTGDTGELFF

j_gene: TRBJ1-4
d_gene: TRBD1
v_gene: TRBV4-1
abundance: NA
CDR3nt: TGCGCCAGCAGCCAAGGTCGGGACAGAGAGAATGAAAAACTGTTTTTT
CDR3aa: CASSQGRDRENEKLFF

j_gene: TRBJ1-2
d_gene: TRBD1
v_gene: TRBV4-2
abundance: NA
CDR3nt: TGTGCCAGCAGCCAAGCAATGGCAGGGGGCAACTATGGCTACACCTTC
CDR3aa: CASSQAMAGGNYGYTF

j_gene: TRBJ2-7
d_gene: TRBD2
v_gene: TRBV29-1
abundance: few
CDR3nt: TGCAGCGGCTCTAGCGGGGCCGGCGAGCAGTACTTC
CDR3aa: CSGSSGAGEQYF

j_gene: TRBJ1-6
d_gene: NA
v_gene: TRBV11-1
abundance: NA
CDR3nt: TGTGCCAGCAGCTTACGTAGGGGTTCACCCCTCCACTTT
CDR3aa: CASSLRRGSPLHF

j_gene: TRBJ2-2
d_gene: TRBD2
v_gene: TRBV19
abundance: NA
CDR3nt: TGTGCCAGTAGTATAGATCGGGGGAGGGCCTACACCGGGGAGCTGTTTTTT
CDR3aa: CASSIDRGRAYTGELFF

j_gene: TRBJ1-5
d_gene: NA
v_gene: TRBV28
abundance: few
CDR3nt: TGTGCCAGCAGACCCCTAGAGGGCCAGGGAGGAGGTCAGCCCCAGCATTTT
CDR3aa: CASRPLEGQGGGQPQHF

j_gene: TRBJ2-5
d_gene: TRBD2
v_gene: TRBV27
abundance: few
CDR3nt: TGTGCCAGCGGGCGGGGGGTGGAGACCCAGTACTTC
CDR3aa: CASGRGVETQYF

j_gene: TRBJ2-7
d_gene: TRBD2
v_gene: TRBV10-1
abundance: NA
CDR3nt: TGCGCCAGCACCAGACTAGCGGGAGGAGGAGAGCAGTACTTC
CDR3aa: CASTRLAGGGEQYF

j_gene: TRBJ1-2
d_gene: NA
v_gene: TRBV27
abundance: NA
CDR3nt: TGTGCCAGCAGTTTTCTCGGCTTCGGGATAAACTATGGCTACACCTTC
CDR3aa: CASSFLGFGINYGYTF

j_gene: TRBJ2-1
d_gene: NA
v_gene: TRBV7-3
abundance: NA
CDR3nt: TGTGCCAGCAGCTTAGGCCTGGGGGCCGCCTACAATGAGCAGTTCTTC
CDR3aa: CASSLGLGAAYNEQFF

j_gene: TRBJ2-1
d_gene: NA
v_gene: TRBV4-3
abundance: NA
CDR3nt: TGCGCCAGCAGCCAAGGGATGAGGTCGGACAATGAGCAGTTCTTC
CDR3aa: CASSQGMRSDNEQFF

j_gene: TRBJ2-3
d_gene: TRBD2
v_gene: TRBV27
abundance: NA
CDR3nt: TGTGCCAGCAGTCTGGAGCCGCGGGGGGCCACAGATACGCAGTATTTT
CDR3aa: CASSLEPRGATDTQYF

j_gene: TRBJ1-1
d_gene: NA
v_gene: TRBV11-2
abundance: NA
CDR3nt: TGTGCCAGCAGCTTAGATCTGTCCGGGGGGTGGGGAGGGGTCACTGAAGCTTTCTTT
CDR3aa: CASSLDLSGGWGGVTEAFF

j_gene: TRBJ2-1
d_gene: TRBD1
v_gene: TRBV10-3
abundance: NA
CDR3nt: TGTGCCATCAGTGGGACAGGGGACGATGAGCAGTTCTTC
CDR3aa: CAISGTGDDEQFF